This TCR beta chain was profiled in a study of blood T cell repertoires in COVID-19. On the study more broadly: The origin of the acute and convalescent COVID-19 samples was the United States, Italy and Spain.

Profiled with immunoSEQ multiplex PCR; TCRdb holds only in-frame clones, not every one. The sample lists roughly 70,000 clones; approximately 90% were seen once. Trimming at V came to 0 bases and at J to 5 bases, leaving 1 base not matched to a gene. The germline gives CDR1 SGHRS, CDR2 YFSETQ. The CDR3 loop spans 14 amino acids. The J gene is TRBJ2-1, the V gene TRBV5-1; 8 nucleotides align to TRBD2. Specimen: peripheral blood. The source is a man aged 50-60 years with COVID-19, enrolled during active disease. The CDR3 sequence: CASSLGRGDNEQFF. The CDR3 nucleotides read TGCGCCAGCAGCTTGGGGCGGGGGGACAATGAGCAGTTCTTC.